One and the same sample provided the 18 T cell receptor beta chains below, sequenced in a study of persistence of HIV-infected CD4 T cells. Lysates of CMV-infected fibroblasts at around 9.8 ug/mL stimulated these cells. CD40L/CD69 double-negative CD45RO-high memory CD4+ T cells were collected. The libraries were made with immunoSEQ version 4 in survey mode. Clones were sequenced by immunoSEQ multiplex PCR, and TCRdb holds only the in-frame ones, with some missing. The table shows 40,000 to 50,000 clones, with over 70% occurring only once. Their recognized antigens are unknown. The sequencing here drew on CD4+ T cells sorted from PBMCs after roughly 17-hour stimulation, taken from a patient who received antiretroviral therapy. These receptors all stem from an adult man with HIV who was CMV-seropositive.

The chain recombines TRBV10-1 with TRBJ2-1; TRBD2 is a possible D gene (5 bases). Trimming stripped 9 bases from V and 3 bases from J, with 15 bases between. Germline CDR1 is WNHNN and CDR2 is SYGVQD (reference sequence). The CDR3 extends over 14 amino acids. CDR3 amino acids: CASTRTANYNEQFF. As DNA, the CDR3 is TGCGCCAGTACCAGGACTGCCAACTACAATGAGCAGTTCTTC.

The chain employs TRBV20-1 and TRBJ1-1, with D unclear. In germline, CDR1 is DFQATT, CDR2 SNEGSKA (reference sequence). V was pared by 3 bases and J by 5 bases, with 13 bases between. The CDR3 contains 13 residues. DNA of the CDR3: TGCAGTGCTAGTATAGGGAGCAAGACTGAAGCTTTCTTT. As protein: CSASIGSKTEAFF.

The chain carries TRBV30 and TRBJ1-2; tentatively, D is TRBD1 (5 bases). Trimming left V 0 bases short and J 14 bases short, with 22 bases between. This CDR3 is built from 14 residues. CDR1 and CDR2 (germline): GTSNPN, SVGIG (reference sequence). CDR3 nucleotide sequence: TGTGCCTGGAGTGTGACGGGGGTGCTATCCCCTTGGACCTTC. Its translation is CAWSVTGVLSPWTF.

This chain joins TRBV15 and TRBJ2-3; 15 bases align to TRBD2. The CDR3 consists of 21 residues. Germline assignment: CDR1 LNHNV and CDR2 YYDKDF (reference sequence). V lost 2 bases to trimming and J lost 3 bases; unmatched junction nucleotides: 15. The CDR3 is CATSRTKGLAGGIGGTDTQYF. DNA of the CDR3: TGTGCCACCAGCAGAACAAAAGGACTAGCGGGGGGGATAGGTGGTACAGATACGCAGTATTTT.

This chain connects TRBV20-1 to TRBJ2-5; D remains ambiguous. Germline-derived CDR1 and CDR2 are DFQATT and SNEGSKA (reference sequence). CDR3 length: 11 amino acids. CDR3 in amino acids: CSKNEQETQYF. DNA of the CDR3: TGCTCAAAAAATGAACAAGAGACCCAGTACTTC.

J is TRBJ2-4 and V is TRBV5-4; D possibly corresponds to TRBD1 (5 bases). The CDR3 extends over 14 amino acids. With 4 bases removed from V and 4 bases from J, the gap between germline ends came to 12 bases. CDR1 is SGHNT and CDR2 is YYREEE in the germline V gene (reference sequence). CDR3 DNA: TGTGCCAGCAGCGAAGACAGTTGGAAAAACATTCAGTACTTC. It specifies CASSEDSWKNIQYF.

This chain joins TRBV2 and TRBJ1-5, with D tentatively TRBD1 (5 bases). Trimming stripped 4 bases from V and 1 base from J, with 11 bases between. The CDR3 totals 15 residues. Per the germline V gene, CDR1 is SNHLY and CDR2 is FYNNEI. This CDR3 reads CASSGGVRSNQPQHF. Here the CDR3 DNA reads TGTGCCAGCAGTGGGGGGGTGAGGAGCAATCAGCCCCAGCATTTT.

This CDR3 reads CSAPTRSEAFF. Written as DNA, the CDR3 is TGCAGTGCCCCAACCAGGAGTGAAGCTTTCTTT. This chain joins TRBV20-1 and TRBJ1-1, with D hard to call. The CDR3 is 11 residues long. Trimming removed 6 bases from V and 7 bases from J, with 12 bases in between. Per germline, CDR1 DFQATT and CDR2 SNEGSKA (reference sequence).

The CDR3 spells CASSQDYTGRGEQFF. The CDR3 DNA sequence: TGTGCCAGCAGCCAAGATTATACAGGGCGGGGTGAGCAGTTCTTC. V usage is TRBV3-1 (or the pseudogene TRBV3-2) and J usage is TRBJ2-1, with D perhaps being TRBD1 or TRBD2 (6 bases each). V lost 0 bases and J 9 bases, leaving 15 bases between the germline ends. The CDR3 loop spans 15 amino acids. CDR1 and CDR2 from the germline V gene are LGHDT and YNNKEL (reference sequence).

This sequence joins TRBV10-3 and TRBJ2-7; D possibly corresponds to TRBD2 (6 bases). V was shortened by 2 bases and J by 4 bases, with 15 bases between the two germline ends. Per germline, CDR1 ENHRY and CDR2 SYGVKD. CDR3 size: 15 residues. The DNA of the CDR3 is TGTGCCATCAGTGAGACGGGACTGGGCAAATACGAGCAGTACTTC. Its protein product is CAISETGLGKYEQYF.

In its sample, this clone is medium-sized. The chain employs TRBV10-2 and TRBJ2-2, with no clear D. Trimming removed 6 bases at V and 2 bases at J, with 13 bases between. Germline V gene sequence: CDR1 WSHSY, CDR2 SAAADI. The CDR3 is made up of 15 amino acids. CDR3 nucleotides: TGCGCCAGCAGAAGAGAGGCGACCAACACCGGGGAGCTGTTTTTT. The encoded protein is CASRREATNTGELFF.

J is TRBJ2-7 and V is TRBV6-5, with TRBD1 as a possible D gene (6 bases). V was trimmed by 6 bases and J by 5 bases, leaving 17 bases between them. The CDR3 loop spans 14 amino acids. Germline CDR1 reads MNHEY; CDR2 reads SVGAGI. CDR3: CASSIWGHRDEQYF. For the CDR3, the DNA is TGTGCCAGCAGCATCTGGGGACACCGGGACGAGCAGTACTTC.

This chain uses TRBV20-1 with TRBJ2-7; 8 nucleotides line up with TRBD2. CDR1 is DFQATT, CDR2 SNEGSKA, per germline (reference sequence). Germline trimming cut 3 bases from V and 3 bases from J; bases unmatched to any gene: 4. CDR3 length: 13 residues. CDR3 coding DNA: TGCAGTGCTAGTTCGGGAGGGCACTACGAGCAGTACTTC. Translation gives CSASSGGHYEQYF.

The CDR3 DNA reads TGTGCCGGACTCCGGGAGGGGATTGGGAACACTGAAGCTTTCTTT. The encoded protein is CAGLREGIGNTEAFF. The chain couples TRBV2 to TRBJ1-1, with D maybe TRBD1 (5 bases). The CDR3 covers 15 residues. From germline, CDR1 is SNHLY and CDR2 FYNNEI. The V end was cut by 11 bases, the J end by 1 base, with 20 bases between.

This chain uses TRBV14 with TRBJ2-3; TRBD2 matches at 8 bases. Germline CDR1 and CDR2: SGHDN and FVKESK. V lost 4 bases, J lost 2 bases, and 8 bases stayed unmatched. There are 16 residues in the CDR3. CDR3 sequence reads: CASSRLLAEYTDTQYF. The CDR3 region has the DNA TGTGCCAGCAGCCGTTTACTAGCGGAATACACAGATACGCAGTATTTT.

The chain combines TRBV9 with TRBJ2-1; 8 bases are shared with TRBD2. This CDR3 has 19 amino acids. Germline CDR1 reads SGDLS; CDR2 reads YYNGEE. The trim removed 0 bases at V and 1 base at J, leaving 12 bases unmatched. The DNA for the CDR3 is TGTGCCAGCAGCGTAGACCCTTATAGGTCTAGCGGGTCCTACAATGAGCAGTTCTTC. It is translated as CASSVDPYRSSGSYNEQFF.

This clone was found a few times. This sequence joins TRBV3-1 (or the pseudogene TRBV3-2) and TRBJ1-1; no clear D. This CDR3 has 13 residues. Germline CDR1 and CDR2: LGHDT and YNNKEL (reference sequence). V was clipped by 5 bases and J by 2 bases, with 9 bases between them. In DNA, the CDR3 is TGTGCCAGCAGCGTCACTGGAAACACTGAAGCTTTCTTT. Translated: CASSVTGNTEAFF.

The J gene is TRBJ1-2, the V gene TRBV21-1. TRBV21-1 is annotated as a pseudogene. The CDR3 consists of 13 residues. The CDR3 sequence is CASTQSRPYGYTF. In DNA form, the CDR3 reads TGTGCCAGCACTCAGTCGCGGCCCTATGGCTACACCTTC.